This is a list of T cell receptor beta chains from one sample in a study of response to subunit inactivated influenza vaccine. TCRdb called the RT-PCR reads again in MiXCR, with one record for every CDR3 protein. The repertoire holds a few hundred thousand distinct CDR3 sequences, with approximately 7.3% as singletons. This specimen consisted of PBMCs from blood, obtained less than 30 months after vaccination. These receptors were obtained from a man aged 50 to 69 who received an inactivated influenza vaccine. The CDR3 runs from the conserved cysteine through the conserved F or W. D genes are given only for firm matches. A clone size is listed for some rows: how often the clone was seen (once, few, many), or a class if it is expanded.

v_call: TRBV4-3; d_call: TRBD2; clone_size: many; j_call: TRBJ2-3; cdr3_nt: TGCGCCAGCAGCCAAGGAATCGGGACTAGCGGGGGATCCACAGATACGCAGTATTTT; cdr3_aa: CASSQGIGTSGGSTDTQYF
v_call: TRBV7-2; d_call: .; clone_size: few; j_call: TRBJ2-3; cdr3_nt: TGTGCCAGCAGCTTAGGGTTAGGGTACACAGATACGCAGTATTTT; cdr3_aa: CASSLGLGYTDTQYF
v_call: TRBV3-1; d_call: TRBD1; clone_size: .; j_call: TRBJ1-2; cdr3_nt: TGTGCCAGCCTCGGGACAGGGAACTATGGCTACACCTTC; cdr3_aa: CASLGTGNYGYTF
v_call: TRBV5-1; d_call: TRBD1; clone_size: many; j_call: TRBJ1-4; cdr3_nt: TGCGCCAGCAGCCTAGGACAGGGGGCGCTTGGAAAACTGTTTTTT; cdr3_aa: CASSLGQGALGKLFF
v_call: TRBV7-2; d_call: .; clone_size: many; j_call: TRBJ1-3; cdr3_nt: TGTGCCAGCAGCTTAGGTCGGGGGTCTTCCGGAAACACCATATATTTT; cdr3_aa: CASSLGRGSSGNTIYF
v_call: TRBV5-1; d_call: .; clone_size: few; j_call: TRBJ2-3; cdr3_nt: TGCGCCAGCAGCTTGTGGGTAGCGGCCACAGATACGCAGTATTTT; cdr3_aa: CASSLWVAATDTQYF
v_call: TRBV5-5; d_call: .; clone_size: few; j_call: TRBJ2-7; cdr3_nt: TGTGCCAGCAGCAAGGGAGACTACGAGCAGTACTTC; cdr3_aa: CASSKGDYEQYF
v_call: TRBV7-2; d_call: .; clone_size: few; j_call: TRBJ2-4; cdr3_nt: TGTGCCAGCAGCTCCCCGACGAGGTCCAAAAACATTCAGTACTTC; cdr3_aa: CASSSPTRSKNIQYF
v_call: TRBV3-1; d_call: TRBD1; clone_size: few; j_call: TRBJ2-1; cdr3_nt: TGTGCCAGCAGCGTATACAGGGGGCTAAATTTCTATGAGCAGTTCTTC; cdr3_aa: CASSVYRGLNFYEQFF
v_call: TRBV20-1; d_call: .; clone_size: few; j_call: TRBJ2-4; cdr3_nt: TGCAGTGCTGAGACACAACAGCTTCTAGCCAAAAACATTCAGTACTTC; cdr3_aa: CSAETQQLLAKNIQYF
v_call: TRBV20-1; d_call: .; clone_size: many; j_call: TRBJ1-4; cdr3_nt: TGCAGTGTTGACCGATACGGTGAAAAACTGTTTTTT; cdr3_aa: CSVDRYGEKLFF
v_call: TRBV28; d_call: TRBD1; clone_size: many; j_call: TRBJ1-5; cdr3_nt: TGTGCCAGCAGTTCTCCTGGACAGGCCGATCAGCCCCAGCATTTT; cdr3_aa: CASSSPGQADQPQHF
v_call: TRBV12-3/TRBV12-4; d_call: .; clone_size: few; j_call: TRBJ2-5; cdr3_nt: TGTGCCAGCATCCGCGGGCAGCCTAGAGGCAAAGAGACCCAGTACTTC; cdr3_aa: CASIRGQPRGKETQYF
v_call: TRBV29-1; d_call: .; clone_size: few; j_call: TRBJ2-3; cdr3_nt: TGCAGCGTTGGACACAGGGTTGCAGATACGCAGTATTTT; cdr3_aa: CSVGHRVADTQYF
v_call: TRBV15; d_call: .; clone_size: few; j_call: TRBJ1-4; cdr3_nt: TGTGCCACCGGGGGCAGGACAAACAATGAAAAACTGTTTTTT; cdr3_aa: CATGGRTNNEKLFF
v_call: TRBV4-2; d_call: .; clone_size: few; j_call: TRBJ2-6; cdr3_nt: TGTGCCAGCAGCCAAGATCTCAACGCTCCCGTCCTGACTTTC; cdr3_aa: CASSQDLNAPVLTF
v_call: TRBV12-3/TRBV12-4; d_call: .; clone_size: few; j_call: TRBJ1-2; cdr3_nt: TGTGCCAGCAGTTCACGGACGGGCAACAACTATGGCTACACCTTC; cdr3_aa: CASSSRTGNNYGYTF
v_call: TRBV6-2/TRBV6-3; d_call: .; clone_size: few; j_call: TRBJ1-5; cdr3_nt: TGTGCCAGCAGTCCGCACATGGGACGGAGTAGCAATCAGCCCCAGCATTTT; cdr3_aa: CASSPHMGRSSNQPQHF
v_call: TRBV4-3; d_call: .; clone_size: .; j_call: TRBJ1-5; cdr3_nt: TGCGCCAGCAGCCAAGCTTGGGGGACGGGTCAGCCCCAGCATTTT; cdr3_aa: CASSQAWGTGQPQHF
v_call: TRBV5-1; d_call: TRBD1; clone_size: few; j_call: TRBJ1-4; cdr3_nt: TGCGCCAGCAGCCCAGGGGGGGAGGCTAATGAAAAACTGTTTTTT; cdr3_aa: CASSPGGEANEKLFF
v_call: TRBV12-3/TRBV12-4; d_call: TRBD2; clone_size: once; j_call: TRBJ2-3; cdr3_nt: TGTGCCAGCACCCCTGGCCCGACTAGCGGGGCCCAAGATTCGCAGTATTTT; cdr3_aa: CASTPGPTSGAQDSQYF
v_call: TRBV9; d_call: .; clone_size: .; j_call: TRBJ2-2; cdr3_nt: TGTGCCAGCAGCTCCCTGGGGGGAGGGAACACCGGGGAGCTGTTTTTT; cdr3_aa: CASSSLGGGNTGELFF
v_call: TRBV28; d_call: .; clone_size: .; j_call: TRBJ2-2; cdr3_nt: TGTGCCAGCAGTACCGACTCTTTCGTCACCGGGGAGCTGTTTTTT; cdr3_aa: CASSTDSFVTGELFF
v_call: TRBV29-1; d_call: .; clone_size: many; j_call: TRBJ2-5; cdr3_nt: TGCAGCATCCATCAGCAGAATCTACAAGAGACCCAGTACTTC; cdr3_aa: CSIHQQNLQETQYF
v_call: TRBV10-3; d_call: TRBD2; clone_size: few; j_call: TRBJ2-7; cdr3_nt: TGTGCCACAGGGACTAGCGCGTACGAGCAGTACTTC; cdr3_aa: CATGTSAYEQYF
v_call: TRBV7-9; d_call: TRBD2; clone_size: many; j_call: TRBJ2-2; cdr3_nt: TGTGCCAGCAGCTTGGGTAGCGGGAGTAAGTCCGGGGAGCTGTTTTTT; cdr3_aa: CASSLGSGSKSGELFF